This TCR beta chain derives from a study of alternative splicing in chronic myeloid leukemia remission (dated by TCRdb to the early 2020s). Background for the entire study: RNA sequencing was used to profile peripheral blood taken from chronic-phase CML patients both at diagnosis and at remission, and those profiles were then compared against healthy donors. The median age was about 53 years at diagnosis, 56 to 60 at remission and approximately 34 for the healthy controls. Female/male counts were 11/5 for diagnosis samples, 8/3 for remission samples and 2/4 for controls. Trizol was used to extract total RNA from peripheral blood mononuclear cells of diagnosis, remission and control samples.

The CDR1 and CDR2 encoded by the germline V gene are MRHNA and SNTAGT. From the cysteine up to the phenylalanine, the CDR3 has a length of 13 residues. The protein alone is recorded here. Peripheral blood from about six healthy donors served as normal controls. Notes on this clonotype: Its antigen is still unknown.

The library was made by bulk RNA-seq. The TruSeq Stranded RNA sample prep kit was used to generate libraries of poly-A-enriched mRNA from an input of 1 ug total RNA. Each sample was sequenced in triplicate using paired-end sequencing on a HiSeq 2500. RNA-seq read length was 125 nucleotides per mate. As for the authors' bioinformatics: After trimming, reads were aligned to hg38 using STAR v2.7, and quality control was handled by FASTQC, RSeQC and multiqc. Salmon 0.14.1 was used to quantify gene expression levels as transcripts per million (TPM). Principal component analysis suggested that trial, library batch, sequencing batch, treatment regimen and sex did not drive transcriptomic profiles. After reprocessing by TCRdb, each CDR3 protein sequence is one entry, and no DNA is given. The V and J calls come from TCRdb's annotation, not from the publication. Counted in this sample were a few hundred distinct CDR3 sequences; 96% of them appeared once. In total, the top ten clones hold 14% of the sample.

Study-level results and caveats: Blood cell composition varied strongly between timepoints, moving from enrichment of myeloid progenitors at diagnosis to enrichment of mature lymphoid cells at remission. At remission, blood cell composition had been reconfigured so that it resembled normal controls enriched in lymphoid cells.

The rearranged chain carries TRBV6-4 and TRBJ1-1. What was sequenced was PBMCs. The clonotype originates from a person aged 25-55 years in good health. The CDR3 sequence is CASSEDMNTEAFF.